This T cell receptor (beta chain) was identified during a study of blood T cell repertoires in COVID-19. Method: immunoSEQ multiplex PCR; TCRdb's copy keeps in-frame clones and lacks some. The sample shows about 170,000 clones, around 85% of them seen only once. Sequencing used peripheral blood. This receptor was identified in a man older than 75 with COVID-19, enrolled during active disease.

The CDR3 nucleotides are TGTGCCAGCAGCCCAGCCCCGGGGAACTATGGCTACACCTTC. It specifies CASSPAPGNYGYTF. The rearrangement uses TRBV7-2 and TRBJ1-2, with D unclear. With 5 bases removed from V and 2 bases from J, the gap between germline ends came to 12 bases. Germline values: CDR1 SGHTA, CDR2 FQGNSA. The CDR3 is 14 amino acids.